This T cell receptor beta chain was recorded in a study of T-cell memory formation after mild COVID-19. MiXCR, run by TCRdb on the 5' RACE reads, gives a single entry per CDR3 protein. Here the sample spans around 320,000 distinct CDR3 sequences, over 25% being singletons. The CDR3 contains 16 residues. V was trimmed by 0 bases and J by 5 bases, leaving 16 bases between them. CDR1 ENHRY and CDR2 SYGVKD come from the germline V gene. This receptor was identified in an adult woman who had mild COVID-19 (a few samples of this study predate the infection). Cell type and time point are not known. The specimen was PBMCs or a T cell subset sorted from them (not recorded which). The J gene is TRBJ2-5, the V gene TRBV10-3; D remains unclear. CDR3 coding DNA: TGTGCCATCAGTGAGTCGACGACTCACAGTAGGGAGACCCAGTACTTC. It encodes CAISESTTHSRETQYF.